One sample yielded the 2 T cell receptor beta chains listed below, sequenced in a study of follicular helper T cells after annual influenza vaccination (dated by TCRdb to about 2017). Receptors were amplified or captured by the immunoSEQ multiplex PCR assay. Drawn from immuneACCESS, this table holds only the in-frame rearrangements with V and J called that TCRdb kept. Clones are partly lost; checked studies trace under half to an unresolved V gene and leave the rest unexplained. Counted in this sample were some 7,000 clones; 82% of them appeared once. The top ten hold roughly 1.3% of the sample. This specimen's time point label, per the study, means: 2015-2016 season, 7 days after influenza vaccination. This material consisted of CXCR5- memory CD4+ T cells sorted from blood, taken 7 days after influenza vaccination. The cell subset or site label of this sample denotes: CXCR5- memory CD4 T cells. The receptors stem from an adult who received the influenza vaccine.

The chain combines TRBV27 with TRBJ2-3, with 7 bases matching TRBD2. The V and J ends lost 2 bases and 14 bases, in that order; junction bases with no gene match: 16. Looked up from germline, CDR1 is MNHEY and CDR2 is SMNVEV (reference sequence). CDR3 length: 15 amino acids. Written as DNA, the CDR3 is TGTGCCAGCAGTTTACTCCCACGTACCGGGACTAATCTGTATTTT. Translated, it gives CASSLLPRTGTNLYF.

The J gene is TRBJ1-1, the V gene TRBV15; weak D call: TRBD1 (5 bases). V was trimmed by 0 bases and J by 6 bases, leaving 8 bases between them. The CDR3 consists of 13 residues. Germline loops: CDR1 LNHNV, CDR2 YYDKDF (reference sequence). The CDR3 here is CATSRDWGAEAFF. CDR3 in DNA: TGTGCCACCAGCAGAGATTGGGGGGCTGAAGCTTTCTTT.